The 20 T cell receptor beta chains reported below all come from one sample, sequenced in a study of tumor-infiltrating lymphocytes in primary liver carcinoma. TCR beta cDNA was reverse-transcribed from about 0.45 ug of total RNA. The reaction used a constant-region primer and ProtoScript II reverse transcriptase. Slightly modified ARM-PCR with three nested multiplex PCR rounds yielded TCR beta libraries. The first two PCR rounds used TRBV1-TRBV30 primers with a Cbeta primer, approximately 10 cycles each. TCRdb re-called the multiplex PCR reads with MiXCR, one entry per CDR3 protein. This table has about 59,000 distinct CDR3 sequences, 71% appearing once. Investigators took RNA and DNA out together from approximately 22-30 mg of unsorted bulk tissue. Specimen: liver tumor tissue from sampling region 2. As for subset: tumor region T2, inferior pole. Receptors were obtained from a man between 40 and 49 years old with primary liver carcinoma and hepatitis B virus infection.

The J gene is TRBJ2-1, the V gene TRBV6-2 or TRBV6-3; 10 nucleotides match TRBD2. This CDR3 has 19 amino acids. V lost 4 bases, J lost 4 bases, and 16 bases stayed unmatched. Germline V gene sequence: CDR1 MNHEY, CDR2 SVGEGT. CDR3 in amino acids: CASSFPTKWTSGLYNEQFF. CDR3 DNA: TGTGCCAGCAGTTTCCCAACAAAGTGGACTAGCGGTCTATACAATGAGCAGTTCTTC.

The CDR3 here is CAISDTTFVGYTF. In DNA form, the CDR3 reads TGTGCCATCAGTGATACAACGTTTGTGGGCTACACCTTC. The chain couples TRBV10-3 to TRBJ1-2; no clear D gene. The germline V gene has CDR1 ENHRY and CDR2 SYGVKD. CDR3 length equals 13 residues. V was clipped by 3 bases and J by 8 bases, with 13 bases between them.

Worth noting for this clonotype: Just one base apart from a much larger clone, this may be a read error. The chain employs TRBV6-5 and TRBJ1-1; TRBD1 aligns across 9 bases. V lost 5 bases and J lost 11; bases outside the gene matches: 9. The length of the CDR3 is 13 residues. The germline V gene has CDR1 MNHEY and CDR2 SVGAGI. The CDR3 loop is CASSRTGETDAFF. CDR3 DNA sequence: TGTGCCAGCAGTAGGACAGGGGAAACAGATGCTTTCTTT.

Comment on this clonotype: One junction end does not reproduce the germline sequence, and a read error may be involved. The chain couples TRBV11-2 to TRBJ1-1; 9 nucleotides agree with TRBD1. Germline loops: CDR1 SGHAT, CDR2 FQNNGV. The CDR3 is made up of 14 amino acids. The DNA for the CDR3 is TGTGCAAGCAGCAGGGACAGGGTAGTGACTGAAGCTTTCTTT. As protein: CASSRDRVVTEAFF. Drawing the rest from reference TRBV11-2 and TRBJ1-1, the complete variable domain is EAGVAQSPRYKIIEKRQSVAFWCNPISGHATLYWYQQILGQGPKLLIQFQNNGVVDDSQLPKDRFSAERLKGVDSTLKIQPAKLEDSAVYLCASSRDRVVTEAFFGQGTRLTVV.

Concerning this clonotype: As the CDR3 is not closed by the conserved phenylalanine or tryptophan, this likely results from a read error. V is TRBV6-2 or TRBV6-3 and J is TRBJ1-1, with D uncertain. The CDR3 consists of 14 residues. CDR1 is MNHEY and CDR2 is SVGEGT in the germline V gene. V was shortened by 10 bases and J by 0 bases, with 15 bases between the two germline ends. CDR3 loop: CATKLTAMNTEAFL. The CDR3 nucleotides are TGTGCCACCAAGCTGACCGCCATGAACACTGAAGCTTTCTTG.

This clonotype was observed once. The chain uses TRBV2 and TRBJ2-7; 10 bases fit TRBD2. CDR3 length: 14 residues. V was clipped by 10 bases and J by 1 base; unmatched bases: 7. Germline V CDR1 and CDR2: SNHLY, FYNNEI. In DNA, the CDR3 is TGTGCCATCATATCTAGCGGGAGTTCCTACGAGCAGTACTTC. Protein: CAIISSGSSYEQYF.

This clonotype was seen many times. The chain is built from TRBV12-3 or TRBV12-4 and TRBJ2-1, with 12 bases that match TRBD2. The V segment lost 3 bases and the J segment 0 bases; nucleotides outside the gene matches: 6. The CDR3 spans 18 residues. CDR3 sequence reads: CASSLVLAGGPSYNEQFF. Here the CDR3 DNA reads TGTGCCAGCAGTTTGGTACTAGCGGGAGGTCCCTCCTACAATGAGCAGTTCTTC.

As to this clonotype: A junction end diverges from the germline sequence, so it may reflect a read error. V usage is TRBV28 and J usage is TRBJ2-1; the match to TRBD2 covers 7 bases. CDR1 and CDR2 (germline): MDHEN, SYDVKM. The CDR3 has 14 residues. The CDR3 nucleotides read TGTGCCATCAAGGGGCGACGGGAGGTCGATGAGCAATTCTTC. Residues: CAIKGRREVDEQFF.

By share, this clonotype ranks as large. J is TRBJ2-3 and V is TRBV7-8; D perhaps matches TRBD2 (6 bases). The CDR3 has 13 amino acids. Trimming left V 8 bases short and J 6 bases short, with 15 bases between. Germline CDR1 and CDR2: SGHVS and FQNEAQ. The CDR3 region has the DNA TGTGCCAGCTGGGGGGTGGACGAGGATACGCAGTATTTT. The encoded protein is CASWGVDEDTQYF. The complete variable domain, with remaining parts taken from reference TRBV7-8 and TRBJ2-3, reads GAGVSQSPRYKVAKRGQDVALRCDPISGHVSLFWYQQALGQGPEFLTYFQNEAQLDKSGLPSDRFFAERPEGSVSTLKIQRTQQEDSAVYLCASWGVDEDTQYFGPGTRLTVL.

Points on this clonotype: At one end, the junction sequence differs from germline, possibly due to a read error. The J gene is TRBJ2-7, the V gene TRBV11-2; the D is unclear. The CDR3 totals 15 residues. In germline, CDR1 is SGHAT, CDR2 FQNNGV. CDR3: CASSLYVGISYEQYF. The DNA of the CDR3 is TGTGCTAGCAGCCTATATGTGGGAATATCCTACGAGCAGTACTTC. Drawing the rest from reference TRBV11-2 and TRBJ2-7, the complete variable domain is EAGVAQSPRYKIIEKRQSVAFWCNPISGHATLYWYQQILGQGPKLLIQFQNNGVVDDSQLPKDRFSAERLKGVDSTLKIQPAKLEDSAVYLCASSLYVGISYEQYFGPGTRLTVT.

Turning to this clonotype: A junction boundary mismatches the germline segment, possibly from a read error. The gene calls are TRBV4-1 and TRBJ1-5; D is ambiguous. The germline V gene has CDR1 MGHRA and CDR2 YSYEKL. The length of the CDR3 is 17 residues. The CDR3 region is CASCQQMTLYSNQPQHF. The CDR3 coding sequence is TGCGCCAGCTGCCAACAAATGACACTTTATAGCAATCAGCCTCAGCATTTT.

In this sample, this clonotype turned up many times. J is TRBJ1-2 and V is TRBV6-2 or TRBV6-3; D unresolved. This CDR3 contains 13 residues. Trimming took 6 bases from V and 4 from J, leaving 12 bases between them. Germline V gene sequence: CDR1 MNHEY, CDR2 SVGEGT. The CDR3 reads CASSPRSGYGYTF. CDR3 coding DNA: TGTGCCAGCAGCCCCCGGAGCGGCTATGGCTACACCTTC.

Concerning this clonotype itself: The junction shows a germline mismatch at one end, possibly a read error. The chain employs TRBV6-1 and TRBJ2-2, with a weak D call TRBD2 (5 bases). CDR3 length: 15 residues. CDR1 MNHNS and CDR2 SASEGT come from the germline V gene. The CDR3 loop reads CASSGGWWLAGELFF. The CDR3, as DNA: TGTGCCAGCAGTGGAGGGTGGTGGCTCGCCGGGGAGCTGTTTTTC.

Note on this clonotype: This likely comes from a read error, as the CDR3 has no conserved phenylalanine or tryptophan at its end. The gene calls are TRBV11-2 and TRBJ1-4, with D uncertain. The CDR3 contains 16 residues. From germline, CDR1 is SGHAT and CDR2 FQNNGV. V was pared by 9 bases and J by 5 bases, with 22 bases between. The CDR3 sequence is CASTKTPGGTNEKLFI. CDR3 sequence (DNA): TGTGCCAGTACCAAGACTCCAGGAGGTACAAATGAAAAACTGTTTATT.

Details on this clonotype: The CDR3 carries no conserved terminal phenylalanine or tryptophan, so it likely arises from a read error. The V call is TRBV4-1, the J call TRBJ2-3, with D uncertain. CDR1 and CDR2 from the germline V gene are MGHRA and YSYEKL. The CDR3 has 13 residues. The V gene lost 0 bases and the J gene lost 4 bases, with 5 bases spanning the gap. CDR3 amino acids: CASSQDGPDTQYY. CDR3 in DNA: TGCGCCAGCAGCCAAGATGGGCCAGATACGCAGTATTAT.

This clonotype was found once. This may be a read error, as it is one base from a much larger clone. The chain couples TRBV5-1 to TRBJ2-1, with 8 bases matching TRBD2. V lost 4 bases and J lost 1; bases outside the gene matches: 13. This CDR3 has 18 amino acids. CDR1 and CDR2 from the germline V gene are SGHRS and YFSETQ. CDR3 sequence reads: CASSGLLPGGPSYNEQFF. The CDR3 DNA sequence: TGCGCCAGCAGCGGCCTTCTACCGGGAGGGCCTTCCTACAATGAGCAGTTCTTC.

On this clonotype: An end of the junction differs from the germline gene, which may be a read error. The J gene is TRBJ2-1, the V gene TRBV4-3; maybe TRBD2 (6 bases). Germline values: CDR1 LGHNA, CDR2 YSLEER. The CDR3 runs 17 residues. The CDR3 DNA is TGTGCCAGCAGCCAACTTAGCTGGAGGGCCGCCTATAATGAGCAGTTCTTC. This codes for CASSQLSWRAAYNEQFF.

As regards this clonotype: It is likely a read error, because the conserved phenylalanine at the end of the CDR3 is missing. The chain links TRBV29-1 to TRBJ1-2, with unresolved D. CDR3 length: 12 residues. CDR1 SQVTM and CDR2 ANQGSEA come from the germline V gene. The CDR3 DNA sequence: TGCAGTGTTAGAGTCAACTACGCTGGCTACACCTAC. This gives the protein CSVRVNYAGYTY.

This clonotype was found many times. J is TRBJ2-5 and V is TRBV14; no firm D call. The CDR3 loop spans 13 amino acids. Germline loops: CDR1 SGHDN, CDR2 FVKESK. Trimming left V 2 bases short and J 6 bases short, with 10 bases between. This CDR3 is CASSQTGWKTQYF. DNA of the CDR3: TGTGCCAGCAGCCAAACGGGCTGGAAGACCCAGTACTTC. Together with reference TRBV14 and TRBJ2-5, the CDR3 gives the full variable domain: EAGVTQFPSHSVIEKGQTVTLRCDPISGHDNLYWYRRVMGKEIKFLLHFVKESKQDESGMPNNRFLAERTGGTYSTLKVQPAELEDSGVYFCASSQTGWKTQYFGPGTRLLVL.

As concerns this clonotype: At one end, the junction sequence differs from germline, possibly due to a read error. The chain combines TRBV29-1 with TRBJ1-1, with no clear D. The CDR3 spans 15 residues. Per the germline V gene, CDR1 is SQVTM and CDR2 is ANQGSEA. The CDR3 loop reads CSVVAVWGMNTETFF. In nucleotides, the CDR3 is TGCAGCGTTGTAGCGGTGTGGGGAATGAACACTGAAACTTTCTTT.